These T cell receptor beta chains were read from a single sample in a study of blood T cell repertoires in COVID-19. Data came from immunoSEQ multiplex PCR; TCRdb stores just in-frame clones and leaves some out. The data show 200,000 to 300,000 clones, just under 90% seen once. Sequenced: peripheral blood. The receptors here all came from a woman in her thirties or forties with acute or convalescent COVID-19. Each CDR3 is given with its conserved first and last residue. D genes are given only for firm matches. Clone size is stated in some rows and not others, as once, few, many or a class when expanded.

cdr3_nt	cdr3_aa	d_call	v_call	j_call	clone_size
TGTGCCAGCAGCCCCCGAGGGCCCCCCAACAATGAGCAGTTCTTC	CASSPRGPPNNEQFF	.	TRBV7-8	TRBJ2-1	.
TGTGCCAGCAGAAAGTACAGGGGACTAAACACCATATATTTT	CASRKYRGLNTIYF	TRBD1	TRBV2	TRBJ1-3	.
TGCGCCAGCAGCTTGGCCCGCGGGGGGGCCTACAATGAGCAGTTCTTC	CASSLARGGAYNEQFF	TRBD2	TRBV5-1	TRBJ2-1	.
TGTGCCAGCAGCCAATCTGGACTAAAAGCTTTCTTT	CASSQSGLKAFF	.	TRBV14	TRBJ1-1	once
TGTGCCACCTCAGGGTTTTCCTATAATTCACCCCTCCACTTT	CATSGFSYNSPLHF	.	TRBV15	TRBJ1-6	.
TGTGCCAGCAGCTTAGGACAGGGTGGCTACACCTTC	CASSLGQGGYTF	TRBD1	TRBV7-9	TRBJ1-2	.
TGTGCCTGGAGTGTTGGGTGGGGGGATCAGCCCCAGCATTTT	CAWSVGWGDQPQHF	.	TRBV30	TRBJ1-5	.
TGTGCCAGCTCACTACAGGGTTATAATTCACCCCTCCACTTT	CASSLQGYNSPLHF	.	TRBV18	TRBJ1-6	.
TGTGCCAGCAGTTACTTATACAGGGTCGGAGCTTTCTTT	CASSYLYRVGAFF	.	TRBV6-6	TRBJ1-1	.
TGTGCCAGCAGCCAGACAGCCGCGAACACCGGGGAGCTGTTTTTT	CASSQTAANTGELFF	.	TRBV11-3	TRBJ2-2	.
TGTGCCAGAACCGGGGCAACTAATGAAAAACTGTTTTTT	CARTGATNEKLFF	.	TRBV2	TRBJ1-4	.
TGCGCCAGCAGTGAAGGGGCTGGGGCCAACGTCCTGACTTTC	CASSEGAGANVLTF	.	TRBV10-1	TRBJ2-6	.
TGTGCCAGCAGCCTTGGGCCAGGGGACGGCTACACCTTC	CASSLGPGDGYTF	.	TRBV5-5	TRBJ1-2	.
TGCAGCGCGACTACCACGGCAGGGGGTTATGGCTACACCTTC	CSATTTAGGYGYTF	TRBD1	TRBV29-1	TRBJ1-2	.
TGCGCCAGCAGCTTGACAGGGGGGAACTATGGCTACACCTTC	CASSLTGGNYGYTF	TRBD1	TRBV5-1	TRBJ1-2	.
TGTGCCAGCAGTGATGAGGCAGCTAGCTCCTATAATTCACCCCTCCACTTT	CASSDEAASSYNSPLHF	.	TRBV2	TRBJ1-6	once
TGCGCCAGCAGCCAAGAACAGCTTTATAATTCACCCCTCCACTTT	CASSQEQLYNSPLHF	.	TRBV4-1	TRBJ1-6	.